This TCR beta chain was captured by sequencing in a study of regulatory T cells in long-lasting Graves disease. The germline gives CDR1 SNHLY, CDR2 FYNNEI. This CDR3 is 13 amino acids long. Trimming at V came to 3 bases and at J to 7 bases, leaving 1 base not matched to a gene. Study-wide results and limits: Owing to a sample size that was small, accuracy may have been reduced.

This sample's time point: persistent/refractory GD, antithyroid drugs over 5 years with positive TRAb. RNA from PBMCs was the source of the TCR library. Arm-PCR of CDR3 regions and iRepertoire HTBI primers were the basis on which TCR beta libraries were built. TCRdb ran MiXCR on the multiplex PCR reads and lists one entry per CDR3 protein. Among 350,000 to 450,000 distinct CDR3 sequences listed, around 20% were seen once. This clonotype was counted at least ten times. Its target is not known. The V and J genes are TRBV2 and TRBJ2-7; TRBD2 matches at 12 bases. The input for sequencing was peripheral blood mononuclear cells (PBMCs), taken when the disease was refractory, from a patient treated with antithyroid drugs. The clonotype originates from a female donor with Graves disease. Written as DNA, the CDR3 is TGTGCCAGCAGTGAGACTAGCGGGAGAGAGCAGTACTTC. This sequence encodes CASSETSGREQYF.